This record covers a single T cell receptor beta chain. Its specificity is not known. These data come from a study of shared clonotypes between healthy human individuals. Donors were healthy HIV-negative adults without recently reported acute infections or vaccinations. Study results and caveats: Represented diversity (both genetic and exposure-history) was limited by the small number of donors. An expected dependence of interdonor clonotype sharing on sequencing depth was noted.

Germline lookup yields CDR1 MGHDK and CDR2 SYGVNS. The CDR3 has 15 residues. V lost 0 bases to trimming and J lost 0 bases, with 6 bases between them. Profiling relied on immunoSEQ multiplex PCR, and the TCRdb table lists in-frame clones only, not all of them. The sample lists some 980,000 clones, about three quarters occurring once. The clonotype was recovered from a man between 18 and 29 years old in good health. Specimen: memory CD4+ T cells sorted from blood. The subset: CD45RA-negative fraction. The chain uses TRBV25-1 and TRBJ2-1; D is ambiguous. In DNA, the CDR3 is TGTGCCAGCAGTGAATACCCGAGCTCCTACAATGAGCAGTTCTTC. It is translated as CASSEYPSSYNEQFF.